This T cell receptor (beta chain) was identified during a study of vaccination and CD4 T cells after COVID-19. In the study overall: Timing of post-vaccine sample collection was a median roughly 70 days after dose two, with a range of 14 to 241. The peptides that stimulated the cells were overlapping spike peptides from SARS-CoV-2, HCoV-NL63, HCoV-OC43 and HCoV-229E.

V lost 6 bases and J lost 1, with 4 bases in between. CDR1 is KGHSH, CDR2 LQKENI, per germline. The CDR3 runs to 12 residues. The study sequenced cultured CD4+ T cell DNA using the Oncomine TCR Beta short-read assay. From cultured CD4+ T cells, genomic DNA was extracted. TCRdb re-called the PCR reads through MiXCR, storing one row per CDR3 protein. The data show 9,500 to 11,000 distinct CDR3 sequences, approximately 29% seen once. On this clonotype: What it binds is not known.

Treatment of the sample: roughly 11-day PBMC culture with coronavirus spike peptide pools or control peptides (ViraFEST assay). CD4+ T cells that came from the unexposed donor were collected before the COVID-19 pandemic (2011-2018). This clonotype originated in a human donor in good health. V usage is TRBV18 and J usage is TRBJ2-1; D uncertain. The sample was CD4+ T cells from blood, cultured in vitro. CDR3 in amino acids: CASSPSYNEQFF. The DNA for the CDR3 is TGTGCCAGCTCCCCTTCCTACAATGAGCAGTTCTTC.